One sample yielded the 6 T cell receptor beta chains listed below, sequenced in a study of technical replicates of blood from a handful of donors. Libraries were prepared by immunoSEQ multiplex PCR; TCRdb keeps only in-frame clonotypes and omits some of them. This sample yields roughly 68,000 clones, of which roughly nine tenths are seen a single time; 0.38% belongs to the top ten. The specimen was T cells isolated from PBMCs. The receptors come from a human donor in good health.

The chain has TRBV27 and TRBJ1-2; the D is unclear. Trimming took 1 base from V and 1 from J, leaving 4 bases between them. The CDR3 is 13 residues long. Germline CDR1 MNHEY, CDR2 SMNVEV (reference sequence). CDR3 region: CASSLFLNYGYTF. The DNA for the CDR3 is TGTGCCAGCAGTTTATTTCTTAACTATGGCTACACCTTC.

This CDR3 reads CASSVGLESGEQYF. The CDR3, as DNA: TGTGCCAGCAGCGTAGGGCTAGAATCGGGTGAGCAGTACTTC. The chain carries TRBV9 and TRBJ2-7; D gene ambiguous. Germline loops: CDR1 SGDLS, CDR2 YYNGEE. This CDR3 is built from 14 residues. Trimming shortened V by 0 bases and J by 7 bases, and 14 bases separated the two germline ends.

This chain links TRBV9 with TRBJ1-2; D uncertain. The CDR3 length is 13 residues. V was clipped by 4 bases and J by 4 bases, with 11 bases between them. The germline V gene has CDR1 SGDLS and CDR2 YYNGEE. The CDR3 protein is CASSLDASYGYTF. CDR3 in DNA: TGTGCCAGCAGCCTAGACGCGAGCTATGGCTACACCTTC.

Here the CDR3 DNA reads TGTGCCAGCAGCCAAGAGAACACTATGAACACTGAAGCTTTCTTT. This translates into CASSQENTMNTEAFF. The chain uses TRBV4-2 and TRBJ1-1; D is unclear. V gave up 0 bases and J gave up 0 bases, with 8 bases separating them. This CDR3 comprises 15 residues. The germline CDR1 and CDR2 sequences are LGHNA and YNFKEQ.

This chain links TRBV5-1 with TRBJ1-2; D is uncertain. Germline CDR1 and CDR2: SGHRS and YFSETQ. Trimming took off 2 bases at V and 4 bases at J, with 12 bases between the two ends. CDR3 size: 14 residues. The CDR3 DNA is TGCGCCAGCAGCTTTGCTGCGGAGCTCTATGGCTACACCTTC. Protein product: CASSFAAELYGYTF.

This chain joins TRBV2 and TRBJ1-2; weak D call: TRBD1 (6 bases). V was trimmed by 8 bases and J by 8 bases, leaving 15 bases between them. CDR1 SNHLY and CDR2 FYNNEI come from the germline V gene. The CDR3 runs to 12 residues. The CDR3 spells CASQTGTQGYTF. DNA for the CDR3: TGTGCCAGCCAAACAGGGACCCAGGGCTACACCTTC.